This T cell receptor beta chain was recorded in a study of tumor-infiltrating lymphocytes in localized non-small cell lung cancer. In regard to this clone: Its antigen is as yet unknown.

Germline assignment: CDR1 SGHTA and CDR2 FQGTGA. The length of the CDR3 is 15 residues. Trimming cost V 6 bases and J 2 bases, with 11 bases left between them. Profiled with immunoSEQ multiplex PCR; TCRdb holds only in-frame clones, not every one. The table records around 10,000 clones, about two thirds of them present only once. Points from the study as a whole: Technical variation could not be separated from intratumor heterogeneity here. Tumor T-cell fraction was not associated with recurrence-free survival. Not all patients were TCR sequenced, owing to tissue quantity.

The receptor was isolated from a human donor with non-small cell lung cancer. Specimen: lung tumor tissue. The chain carries TRBV7-3 and TRBJ2-6; D is undetermined. The CDR3 reads CASSLGLPGANVLTF. CDR3 in DNA: TGTGCCAGCAGTCTAGGGCTTCCTGGGGCCAACGTCCTGACTTTC.